One sample yielded the 5 T cell receptor beta chains listed below, sequenced in a study of CD8 T cells in ankylosing spondylitis. Findings of the study overall: What appeared characteristic of ankylosing spondylitis blood was a TCR beta motif of fewer than ten highly homologous variants.

Their cognate antigens are unknown. TCRdb itself ran the 5' RACE reads through MiXCR, one entry per CDR3 protein. This sample has about 800,000 distinct CDR3 sequences, with 10% to 15% found just once. Material: blood, either unsorted or a sorted T cell fraction (not recorded which). The receptor source for this set is a male donor with ankylosing spondylitis.

This clonotype has just a few counts. V usage is TRBV6-2 or TRBV6-3 and J usage is TRBJ2-7, with D uncertain. V lost 4 bases to trimming and J lost 4 bases, with 8 bases between them. Germline CDR1 reads MNHEY; CDR2 reads SVGEGT. The CDR3 length is 12 residues. CDR3 nucleotides: TGTGCCAGCAGTTTCCTGCCGTACGAGCAGTACTTC. It specifies CASSFLPYEQYF.

The V and J genes are TRBV7-9 and TRBJ2-7, with TRBD1 matching over 10 bases. V gave up 7 bases and J gave up 2 bases; unmatched junction bases: 8. This CDR3 comprises 15 residues. The germline CDR1 and CDR2 sequences are SEHNR and FQNEAQ (reference sequence). This CDR3 reads CASTLPGQGTYEQYF. The CDR3 coding sequence is TGTGCCAGCACCCTGCCGGGACAGGGGACCTACGAGCAGTACTTC.

This clonotype was seen only a few times. The V call is TRBV20-1, the J call TRBJ1-1; TRBD1 is a possible D gene (5 bases). This CDR3 region has 15 residues. CDR1 and CDR2 (germline): DFQATT, SNEGSKA (reference sequence). V was shortened by 3 bases and J by 1 base, with 15 bases between the two germline ends. DNA for the CDR3: TGCAGTGCTAGCTTCGGGGCAGAGGAGAACACTGAAGCTTTCTTT. Translating gives CSASFGAEENTEAFF.

The chain is built from TRBV20-1 and TRBJ2-3; weak D call: TRBD1 (5 bases). Deletions cut 0 bases from V and 8 bases from J, with 15 bases between. Germline V gives CDR1 DFQATT, CDR2 SNEGSKA (reference sequence). The CDR3 is 14 amino acids. The CDR3 DNA follows: TGCAGTGCTAGAGATATAGTCTTTCAGGGTACGCAGTATTTT. It yields the protein CSARDIVFQGTQYF.

This clonotype has just a few counts. The chain couples TRBV24-1 to TRBJ2-5; 10 positions agree with TRBD2. Germline loops: CDR1 KGHDR, CDR2 SFDVKD. J gave up 2 bases and V 2 bases, and 1 base lay outside the gene matches. The CDR3 extends over 15 amino acids. The CDR3 bases are TGTGCCACCAGTGATTCACTAGCGGGACAAGAGACCCAGTACTTC. It translates to CATSDSLAGQETQYF.